These T cell receptor beta chains were read from a single sample in a study of T cell repertoires in aging, cancer and after chemotherapy. TCRdb reprocessed the multiplex PCR reads via MiXCR and lists one record per CDR3 protein. The repertoire holds 15,000 to 20,000 distinct CDR3 sequences, with around 40% as singletons. Sample: blood. All receptors derive from a human donor with a solid tumor. Both conserved end residues are part of each CDR3. D genes are given only for firm matches. Clone size is shown for a subset of rows, as once, few, many or a class of expanded clone.

NA,TRBV6-2/TRBV6-3,NA,TRBJ1-2,TGTGCCAGCAGTTACTCCCCACAGGGTAACTATGGCTACACCTTC,CASSYSPQGNYGYTF
TRBD2,TRBV30,NA,TRBJ2-1,TGTGCCTGGAGTCCACTAGCGGGGAGCTCCTACAATGAGCAGTTCTTC,CAWSPLAGSSYNEQFF
NA,TRBV6-2/TRBV6-3,NA,TRBJ1-5,TGTGCCAGCACCCAGGAGGTTATGGTTCAGCCCCAGCATTTT,CASTQEVMVQPQHF
NA,TRBV13,NA,TRBJ2-1,TGTGCCAGCAGCTCCCGTAGGGGTGAGCAGTTCTTC,CASSSRRGEQFF
TRBD1,TRBV19,few,TRBJ2-7,TGTGCCAGTAGTATACAGGGGGCGTACGAGCAGTACTTC,CASSIQGAYEQYF
TRBD1,TRBV5-4,NA,TRBJ2-4,TGTGCCAGCAGCGTGACAGGGGCGCTTCCAAGCATTCAGTACTTC,CASSVTGALPSIQYF
NA,TRBV30,NA,TRBJ1-6,TGTGCCTGGAGCTCGAGAGGGAGGGGACTTTCACCCCTCCACTTT,CAWSSRGRGLSPLHF
TRBD1,TRBV15,NA,TRBJ1-5,TGTGCCACGAGAGCACCCACAGGGGGGAATCAGCCCCAGCATTTT,CATRAPTGGNQPQHF
NA,TRBV5-5,NA,TRBJ1-6,TGTGCCAGCAGCTTGGTCCAGGGAGGGTTGGTTTATAATTCACCCCTCCACTTT,CASSLVQGGLVYNSPLHF
TRBD1,TRBV30,NA,TRBJ2-2,TGTGCCTGGGCCAAGGCGGCAGGGGGCTCCGGGGAGCTGTTTTTT,CAWAKAAGGSGELFF
NA,TRBV7-9,NA,TRBJ2-2,TGTGCCAGCAGCTTAGATCCTTGGGTTAGTGGGAGCACCGGGGAGCTGTTTTTT,CASSLDPWVSGSTGELFF
TRBD1,TRBV4-1,NA,TRBJ2-2,TGCGCCAGCAGCAGAACAGGGGTCGGGGAGCTGTTTTTT,CASSRTGVGELFF
NA,TRBV10-1,NA,TRBJ2-3,TGCGCCAGCAGTGTAGAGGCGGAAGGGAGCACAGATACGCAGTATTTT,CASSVEAEGSTDTQYF
NA,TRBV6-1,NA,TRBJ1-1,TGTGCCAGCACTCGACTCCTTTCGGGGACTGAAGCTTTCTTT,CASTRLLSGTEAFF
TRBD1,TRBV7-9,few,TRBJ2-7,TGTGCCAGCAGCCAAAGACAGGGCGCCTACGAGCAGTACTTC,CASSQRQGAYEQYF
NA,TRBV29-1,NA,TRBJ2-1,TGCAGCGTTGGAGGAAAAGGAATATACAATGAGGAGTTCTTC,CSVGGKGIYNEEFF
NA,TRBV29-1,NA,TRBJ2-7,TGCAGCGTTGAGGAGAGAAATTACGAGCAGTACTTC,CSVEERNYEQYF
TRBD1,TRBV19,few,TRBJ1-4,TGTGCCAGTAGTGCGACGGGACAGGGTGGGGAAAAACTGTTTTTT,CASSATGQGGEKLFF
TRBD1,TRBV5-4,NA,TRBJ2-7,TGTGCCAGCAGCTTGCCGGGACAGGGAACCTACGAGCAGTACTTC,CASSLPGQGTYEQYF
NA,TRBV12-3/TRBV12-4,few,TRBJ1-6,TGTGCCAGCAGTTTGAACCGCCGATCACCCCTCCACTTT,CASSLNRRSPLHF
TRBD2,TRBV30,few,TRBJ2-1,TGTGCCTGGGAGCTAGCGGGGGGCTACAATGAGCAGTTCTTC,CAWELAGGYNEQFF
NA,TRBV5-5,medium-sized,TRBJ2-2,TGTGCCAGCAGCTTGGGGGACGCCGGGGAGCTGTTTTTT,CASSLGDAGELFF
TRBD1,TRBV5-5,few,TRBJ1-5,TGTGCCAGCAGCGACAGGGGCAATCAGCCCCAGCATTTT,CASSDRGNQPQHF
NA,TRBV19,medium-sized,TRBJ2-1,TGTGCCAGTAGGCCACCCGCTAAACCCTACAATGAGCAGTTCTTC,CASRPPAKPYNEQFF
NA,TRBV19,few,TRBJ1-1,TGTGCCAGTACCCACGGACGGTTGAACACTGAAGCTTTCTTT,CASTHGRLNTEAFF
NA,TRBV6-1,few,TRBJ1-2,TGTGCCAGCAGGCGGGATTTAAACTATGGCTACACCTTC,CASRRDLNYGYTF
NA,TRBV7-9,few,TRBJ2-2,TGTGCCAGCAGCTTCGGCCCCGGGGAGCTGTTTTTT,CASSFGPGELFF
NA,TRBV5-1,NA,TRBJ2-6,TGCGCCAGCAGCTTGAATTTCAGAGGAGCTGGTGGGGCCAACGTCCTGACTTTC,CASSLNFRGAGGANVLTF
TRBD2,TRBV11-2,NA,TRBJ2-5,TGTGCCAGCAGCTTTGGACTAGCGGCCCAAGAGACCCAGTACTTC,CASSFGLAAQETQYF
NA,TRBV5-6,few,TRBJ1-6,TGTGCCAGCAGCTTGGGGGAATATAATTCACCCCTCCACTTT,CASSLGEYNSPLHF
NA,TRBV19,few,TRBJ2-1,TGTGCCAGTAGTCCCCGACTGAGCTCCTACAATGAGCAGTTCTTC,CASSPRLSSYNEQFF
NA,TRBV19,few,TRBJ2-1,TGTGCCAGTAGGTCTGACAGGTACAATGAGCAGTTCTTC,CASRSDRYNEQFF